Listed here are 20 T cell receptor beta chains from one sample, sequenced in a study of T cells after yellow fever vaccination. One entry per CDR3 protein results from TCRdb running MiXCR on the 5' RACE reads. This sample has about 160,000 distinct CDR3 sequences, with approximately 6.8% found just once. The source was CD4+ T cells sorted from PBMCs, collected about 5 days after the first yellow fever vaccination. These receptor sequences come from a man aged 18 to 29 who received the YFV17D yellow fever vaccine.

The table lists this clonotype with many counts. The chain links TRBV6-5 to TRBJ2-5; 7 bases agree with TRBD1. V shed 1 base, J shed 7 bases, and the junction held 9 bases outside the gene matches. CDR3 length: 15 amino acids. CDR1 is MNHEY, CDR2 SVGAGI, per germline. The CDR3 nucleotides are TGTGCCAGCAGTTACTTCCCACAGGGGCGGGCGACCCAGTACTTC. Residues: CASSYFPQGRATQYF.

The DNA for the CDR3 is TGCAGTGCTAGTGTGGACAGGGCTTTCGATGGCTACACCTTC. It codes for CSASVDRAFDGYTF. V and J are TRBV20-1 and TRBJ1-2; 8 nucleotides align to TRBD1. The V gene end was trimmed by 3 bases and the J gene end by 6 bases; junction bases not matched to a gene: 9. The CDR3 totals 14 residues. Germline V gene lookup returns CDR1 DFQATT and CDR2 SNEGSKA (reference sequence).

The rearrangement uses TRBV18 and TRBJ2-2; tentative D call: TRBD2 (6 bases). Germline V gives CDR1 KGHSH, CDR2 LQKENI. V lost 2 bases, J lost 3 bases, and 10 bases lay in between. The CDR3 length is 15 residues. CDR3 DNA: TGTGCCAGCTCACCATGGCGGGGAGACACCGGGGAGCTGTTTTTT. Its translation is CASSPWRGDTGELFF.

This clonotype appeared many times. The chain carries TRBV20-1 and TRBJ1-5; D is unclear. Germline assignment: CDR1 DFQATT and CDR2 SNEGSKA (reference sequence). This CDR3 has 12 residues. V lost 4 bases, J lost 9 bases, and 13 bases lay in between. CDR3 amino acids: CSAIADGSPQHF. In nucleotides, the CDR3 is TGCAGTGCTATCGCGGATGGATCGCCCCAGCATTTT.

The chain carries TRBV18 and TRBJ1-4, with a tentative D call TRBD1 (5 bases). This CDR3 has 17 residues. The V gene lost 4 bases and the J gene lost 0 bases, with 15 bases spanning the gap. Germline V gene sequence: CDR1 KGHSH, CDR2 LQKENI. CDR3 DNA sequence: TGTGCCAGCTCACGTGGAATAGTAGGGGCAACTAATGAAAAACTGTTTTTT. Amino acid sequence: CASSRGIVGATNEKLFF.

The sample holds many counts of this clonotype. V and J are TRBV10-3 and TRBJ2-1; 11 nucleotides match TRBD2. V lost 2 bases, J lost 5 bases, and 2 bases stayed unmatched. Germline V gene sequence: CDR1 ENHRY, CDR2 SYGVKD. This CDR3 is built from 15 residues. The CDR3, as DNA: TGTGCCATCAGTGAGGCGGGACTAGCGGACAATGAGCAGTTCTTC. Its translation is CAISEAGLADNEQFF.

This clonotype was found many times. This chain connects TRBV5-1 to TRBJ2-7; D is unclear. V lost 0 bases to trimming and J lost 5 bases, with 6 bases between them. The CDR3 loop spans 12 amino acids. Germline loops: CDR1 SGHRS, CDR2 YFSETQ. The CDR3 sequence: CASSLVVHEQYV. DNA for the CDR3: TGCGCCAGCAGCTTGGTAGTCCACGAGCAGTACGTC.

In its sample, this clonotype was seen a few times. The chain employs TRBV7-3 and TRBJ2-5; 10 bases agree with TRBD1. The CDR3 contains 15 residues. Unmatched junction bases numbered 8, after V lost 5 bases and J lost 5 bases. The germline gives CDR1 SGHTA, CDR2 FQGTGA. DNA of the CDR3: TGTGCCAGCAGCCCCGGGACAGGGGTGTCGGAGACCCAGTACTTC. This translates into CASSPGTGVSETQYF.

The chain combines TRBV20-1 with TRBJ1-6; no definite D call. The V gene lost 5 bases and the J gene lost 9 bases, with 20 bases spanning the gap. The CDR3 length is 15 residues. Germline V CDR1 and CDR2: DFQATT, SNEGSKA (reference sequence). This CDR3 reads CSAPTSGTEGSPLHF. CDR3 coding DNA: TGCAGTGCTCCTACCTCCGGCACAGAGGGTTCACCCCTCCACTTT.

This clonotype occurred many times. The gene calls are TRBV20-1 and TRBJ2-5, with TRBD2 matching over 8 bases. CDR3 length: 15 amino acids. Germline CDR1 is DFQATT and CDR2 is SNEGSKA (reference sequence). The V and J ends lost 1 base and 4 bases, in that order; junction bases with no gene match: 8. In DNA, the CDR3 is TGCAGTGCTAGAGGGCCAGCGGGGGCGGGAGAGACCCAGTACTTC. Translation: CSARGPAGAGETQYF.

This clonotype was detected ten times or more. CDR3 sequence reads: CASSSSGGNYGYTF. DNA for the CDR3: TGTGCCAGCAGTTCGTCAGGGGGCAACTATGGCTACACCTTC. The V and J genes are TRBV28 and TRBJ1-2, with 8 nucleotides matching TRBD1. The CDR3 spans 14 residues. V gave up 4 bases and J gave up 2 bases; unmatched junction bases: 3. CDR1 is MDHEN, CDR2 SYDVKM, per germline.

This clonotype appeared many times. The rearrangement joins TRBV4-1 to TRBJ2-1; 9 bases are a match to TRBD2. Germline V CDR1 and CDR2: MGHRA, YSYEKL. With 3 bases clipped from V and 0 bases from J, the junction kept 21 bases outside the gene matches. CDR3 length equals 22 residues. The CDR3 is CASSHRLKRSGGKRSSYNEQFF. As DNA, the CDR3 is TGCGCCAGCAGCCACCGCCTCAAGAGAAGCGGGGGGAAACGTAGCTCCTACAATGAGCAGTTCTTC.

This clonotype was seen a handful of times. The CDR3 loop reads CASSGGGSETQYF. DNA for the CDR3: TGTGCCAGCAGTGGAGGGGGCTCAGAGACCCAGTACTTC. J is TRBJ2-5 and V is TRBV6-1, with 7 nucleotides matching TRBD1. Germline CDR1 is MNHNS and CDR2 is SASEGT. V was clipped by 4 bases and J by 4 bases; unmatched bases: 3. There are 13 residues in the CDR3.

Many counts were recorded for this clonotype. V usage is TRBV29-1 and J usage is TRBJ1-2, with D hard to call. V shed 5 bases and J shed 4 bases, with 20 bases lying between them. The CDR3 covers 15 residues. Germline V gene lookup returns CDR1 SQVTM and CDR2 ANQGSEA. The CDR3 sequence: CSVNSGPHLFYGYTF. The CDR3 coding sequence is TGCAGCGTTAATAGCGGGCCCCATCTCTTCTATGGCTACACCTTC. Variable domain in full (rest from reference TRBV29-1 and TRBJ1-2): SAVISQKPSRDICQRGTSLTIQCQVDSQVTMMFWYRQQPGQSLTLIATANQGSEATYESGFVIDKFPISRPNLTFSTLTVSNMSPEDSSIYLCSVNSGPHLFYGYTFGSGTRLTVV.

This clonotype was seen ten or more times. CDR3 region: CATSRAHGGAKNIQYF. As DNA, the CDR3 is TGTGCCACCAGCAGAGCACATGGGGGAGCCAAAAACATTCAGTACTTC. V gene TRBV15 combines with J gene TRBJ2-4, with D perhaps TRBD1 or TRBD2 (5 bases each). Trimming pared 1 base from V and 0 bases from J, leaving 10 bases between. CDR1 LNHNV and CDR2 YYDKDF come from the germline V gene (reference sequence). The CDR3 sequence is 16 residues long.

Only a few counts were recorded for this clonotype. J is TRBJ1-2 and V is TRBV20-1, with D perhaps TRBD1 (6 bases). CDR1 is DFQATT, CDR2 SNEGSKA, per germline (reference sequence). The CDR3 is 14 residues long. With 2 bases removed from V and 8 bases from J, the gap between germline ends came to 18 bases. In DNA form, the CDR3 reads TGCAGTGCTAGACGTGACAGGTGGTATGACGGCTACACCTTC. It specifies CSARRDRWYDGYTF.

Many counts were recorded for this clonotype. The chain combines TRBV15 with TRBJ2-3; possibly TRBD1 for D (6 bases). Germline V lookup: CDR1 LNHNV, CDR2 YYDKDF (reference sequence). V was trimmed by 0 bases and J by 3 bases, leaving 7 bases between them. The CDR3 consists of 14 residues. The CDR3 sequence is CATSRDQGTDTQYF. The CDR3, as DNA: TGTGCCACCAGCAGAGATCAGGGGACAGATACGCAGTATTTT.

This clonotype has a count of ten or more. The chain employs TRBV10-3 and TRBJ1-1, with D unresolved. Germline-derived CDR1 and CDR2 are ENHRY and SYGVKD. This CDR3 region has 14 residues. Trimming shortened V by 6 bases and J by 3 bases, and 14 bases separated the two germline ends. CDR3: CAIRRDDLYTEAFF. CDR3 nucleotides: TGTGCCATCAGACGTGACGACCTCTACACTGAAGCTTTCTTT.

Note on this clonotype: A much larger clone differs from this one at a single base, so this may be a read error. The chain is built from TRBV6-1 and TRBJ1-4; a weak D match, TRBD1 (5 bases). This CDR3 comprises 12 residues. The germline CDR1 and CDR2 sequences are MNHNS and SASEGT. CDR3 loop: CAGSPYREKLFF. CDR3 DNA: TGTGCCGGCAGTCCTTACAGGGAAAAACTGTTTTTT.

This clonotype was picked up many times. V and J are TRBV5-1 and TRBJ2-5; perhaps TRBD1 as D (5 bases). V dropped 4 bases and J dropped 0 bases, with 10 bases sitting between them. Germline V gene lookup returns CDR1 SGHRS and CDR2 YFSETQ. The CDR3 is 14 amino acids. CDR3 nucleotide sequence: TGCGCCAGCAGCATATCAGGGTACCAAGAGACCCAGTACTTC. It yields the protein CASSISGYQETQYF.